These 25 T cell receptor beta chains came from one sample sequenced in a study of low-dose radiotherapy and immunotherapy resistance in tumors. Time point here: before trial treatment. Priming of first-strand cDNA relied on TRAV- and TRBV-specific primers (covering alpha and beta chains). The TCRs were subjected to amplification over around 18 PCR cycles employing a constant-region primer in conjunction with a V-primer adapter. TCRdb independently ran MiXCR on the reads; one entry per CDR3 protein. The sample consists of 45,000 to 75,000 distinct CDR3 sequences, 20% to 25% of them appearing once. The source was PBMCs, collected before treatment. These TCRs come from a male donor with prostate cancer.

This clonotype was found many times. The chain couples TRBV12-3 or TRBV12-4 to TRBJ2-7; a possible D gene is TRBD2 (6 bases). This CDR3 contains 14 residues. Deletions cut 6 bases from V and 7 bases from J, with 19 bases between. Here the CDR3 reads CASRPEGQLGEQYF. The DNA for the CDR3 is TGTGCCAGCAGACCGGAGGGCCAATTGGGGGAGCAGTACTTC.

Concerning this clonotype itself: With only one base between it and a far larger clone, this is likely a read error. The chain combines TRBV13 with TRBJ2-4; 9 nucleotides align to TRBD2. Germline V gene sequence: CDR1 PRHDT, CDR2 FYEKMQ (reference sequence). The CDR3 totals 16 residues. CDR3: CASSLQAGGSKIIQYF. CDR3 nucleotides: TGTGCCAGCAGCTTGCAAGCGGGAGGAAGCAAAATCATTCAGTACTTC.

This clonotype was seen ten or more times. The rearrangement links TRBV19 to TRBJ2-1, with 12 nucleotides matching TRBD2. Germline values: CDR1 LNHDA, CDR2 SQIVND (reference sequence). CDR3 length: 17 amino acids. The junction had 13 bases not matched to a gene; V was cut back by 5 bases and J by 8 bases. The CDR3 DNA reads TGTGCCAGTAGTCCTATACTAGCGGGAGGCCGCGGCTATGAGCAGTTCTTC. Encoded protein: CASSPILAGGRGYEQFF. The full variable domain, completed using reference TRBV19 and TRBJ2-1, is DGGITQSPKYLFRKEGQNVTLSCEQNLNHDAMYWYRQDPGQGLRLIYYSQIVNDFQKGDIAEGYSVSREKKESFPLTVTSAQKNPTAFYLCASSPILAGGRGYEQFFGPGTRLTVL.

The V gene is TRBV28, the J gene TRBJ2-1, with TRBD1 as a possible D gene (5 bases). From germline, CDR1 is MDHEN and CDR2 SYDVKM. This CDR3 has 14 amino acids. V gave up 6 bases and J gave up 10 bases, with 19 bases separating them. The CDR3 nucleotides read TGTGCCAGCAGCTCAGCCGGACAAATCTACGAGCAGTTCTTC. Translation gives CASSSAGQIYEQFF.

The chain recombines TRBV7-3 with TRBJ2-7; 8 nucleotides align to TRBD2. Germline loops: CDR1 SGHTA, CDR2 FQGTGA. This CDR3 has 19 amino acids. V lost 0 bases and J lost 6; bases outside the gene matches: 19. The CDR3 DNA follows: TGTGCCAGCAGCTTAACCCCCCTTTTTCCGAGCGGGAGCGGCGCCGAGCAGTACTTC. Encoded protein: CASSLTPLFPSGSGAEQYF. Supplemented by reference TRBV7-3 and TRBJ2-7, the full variable domain reads GAGVSQTPSNKVTEKGKYVELRCDPISGHTALYWYRQSLGQGPEFLIYFQGTGAADDSGLPNDRFFAVRPEGSVSTLKIQRTERGDSAVYLCASSLTPLFPSGSGAEQYFGPGTRLTVT.

This clonotype was recorded many times. This rearrangement joins TRBV15 to TRBJ2-7; the match to TRBD1 covers 7 bases. The ends lost 0 bases at V and 6 bases at J; junction bases unmatched: 8. CDR1 and CDR2 (germline): LNHNV, YYDKDF (reference sequence). The CDR3 loop spans 15 amino acids. Here the CDR3 DNA reads TGTGCCACCAGCAGAGATCCGGGACAGTTAACCGAGCAGTACTTC. Its translation: CATSRDPGQLTEQYF.

This clonotype appeared many times. The rearrangement joins TRBV18 to TRBJ2-7; TRBD1 is a possible D gene (6 bases). Trimming took 0 bases from V and 4 from J, leaving 10 bases between them. The germline V gene encodes CDR1 KGHSH and CDR2 LQKENI. The CDR3 totals 14 residues. The CDR3 DNA is TGTGCCAGCTCACCACCCAGGGGATCATACGAGCAGTACTTC. Its translation: CASSPPRGSYEQYF.

The chain combines TRBV3-1 with TRBJ2-1; D tentatively reads TRBD1 or TRBD2 (5 bases each). V shed 4 bases and J shed 5 bases, with 15 bases lying between them. CDR3 size: 15 residues. Germline assignment: CDR1 LGHDT and CDR2 YNNKEL (reference sequence). CDR3 protein: CASSLGTRLNNEQFF. DNA of the CDR3: TGTGCCAGCAGCCTCGGGACCCGGCTAAACAATGAGCAGTTCTTC.

The rearrangement links TRBV4-3 to TRBJ1-2, with a weak D call TRBD1 (6 bases). Trimming left V 0 bases short and J 4 bases short, with 12 bases between. Germline loops: CDR1 LGHNA, CDR2 YSLEER. This CDR3 spans 15 amino acids. The CDR3 here is CASSQELTGAYGYTF. The CDR3 region has the DNA TGCGCCAGCAGCCAAGAATTGACAGGCGCCTATGGCTACACCTTC.

On this clonotype: Given a far larger clone just one base away, this is likely a sequencing read error. The gene calls are TRBV6-8 and TRBJ2-1; 7 bases line up with TRBD2. The CDR3 has 14 amino acids. The germline V gene has CDR1 MNHGY and CDR2 SAAAGT. CDR3 region: CATVGTNSYNKQFF. In nucleotides, the CDR3 is TGTGCCACTGTCGGGACTAACTCCTACAATAAGCAGTTCTTC.

This clonotype was seen more than once but under ten times. The chain employs TRBV7-9 and TRBJ2-7; D not resolved. The CDR3 is made up of 12 amino acids. CDR1 SEHNR and CDR2 FQNEAQ come from the germline V gene (reference sequence). The V gene lost 5 bases and the J gene lost 5 bases, with 10 bases spanning the gap. The CDR3 nucleotides are TGTGCCAGCAGCCCTCCGGGCAACGAGCAGTACTTC. Translation: CASSPPGNEQYF.

This clonotype appeared many times. V is TRBV3-1 and J is TRBJ2-1, with 11 bases identical to TRBD2. Trimming removed 0 bases from V and 9 bases from J; junction bases left unmatched: 7. The CDR3 sequence is 16 residues long. Germline assignment: CDR1 LGHDT and CDR2 YNNKEL (reference sequence). In nucleotides, the CDR3 is TGTGCCAGCAGCCAAGATTTACTAGCGGGAGAACCTGAGCAGTTCTTC. The encoded protein is CASSQDLLAGEPEQFF.

This clonotype was detected many times. The genes are TRBV5-1 and TRBJ2-7; D call uncertain. CDR1 and CDR2 from the germline V gene are SGHRS and YFSETQ. The CDR3 length is 14 residues. V lost 3 bases and J 2 bases, leaving 12 bases between the germline ends. CDR3 protein: CASSSDARPYEQYF. In DNA, the CDR3 is TGCGCCAGCAGCTCGGACGCCAGGCCCTACGAGCAGTACTTC.

This clonotype was seen many times. This chain uses TRBV19 with TRBJ2-1; D is unresolved. This CDR3 region has 16 residues. Germline V lookup: CDR1 LNHDA, CDR2 SQIVND (reference sequence). V lost 5 bases, J lost 0 bases, and 14 bases lay in between. CDR3 loop: CASSGRQISSYNEQFF. The CDR3 DNA is TGTGCCAGTAGTGGCCGACAAATTAGCTCCTACAATGAGCAGTTCTTC.

The sample holds many counts of this clonotype. The chain carries TRBV19 and TRBJ1-2; D remains ambiguous. The length of the CDR3 is 14 residues. The V and J ends lost 5 bases and 4 bases respectively, with 14 bases between them. From germline, CDR1 is LNHDA and CDR2 SQIVND (reference sequence). The CDR3 is CASSEVLGVYGYTF. The CDR3 DNA reads as TGTGCCAGTAGTGAAGTTCTCGGAGTCTATGGCTACACCTTC.

This clonotype was recorded once. The chain couples TRBV6-5 to TRBJ2-5; D may match TRBD1 or TRBD2 (5 bases each). The ends were cut back, 4 bases at V and 1 base at J, with 16 bases in the middle. Germline assignment: CDR1 MNHEY and CDR2 SVGAGI. The CDR3 is 16 amino acids. CDR3 region: CASSSGTGGIQETQYF. In DNA, the CDR3 is TGTGCCAGCAGTTCCGGGACGGGTGGAATCCAAGAGACCCAGTACTTC.

Note on this clonotype: A much larger clone lies a single base off, so this may be a read error. The V and J genes are TRBV19 and TRBJ1-1; D possibly corresponds to TRBD1 (6 bases). Looked up from germline, CDR1 is LNHDA and CDR2 is SQIVND (reference sequence). The V gene lost 11 bases and the J gene lost 7 bases, with 20 bases spanning the gap. The CDR3 extends over 13 amino acids. CDR3 loop: CAGGAKGDIEAFF. In nucleotides, the CDR3 is TGTGCCGGCGGGGCGAAAGGGGACATTGAAGCTTTCTTT. Based on the CDR3 plus reference TRBV19 and TRBJ1-1, the full variable domain is DGGITQSPKYLFRKEGQNVTLSCEQNLNHDAMYWYRQDPGQGLRLIYYSQIVNDFQKGDIAEGYSVSREKKESFPLTVTSAQKNPTAFYLCAGGAKGDIEAFFGQGTRLTVV.

At least ten counts were recorded for this clonotype. The V call is TRBV20-1, the J call TRBJ2-1; no reliable D call. The CDR3 runs 10 residues. Germline loops: CDR1 DFQATT, CDR2 SNEGSKA (reference sequence). The V and J ends lost 1 base and 8 bases respectively, with 3 bases between them. The CDR3 nucleotides are TGCAGTGCTAGAGTTGATGAGCAGTTCTTC. It specifies CSARVDEQFF.

CDR3 sequence reads: CASSFLAGGSYEQYF. The CDR3 nucleotides are TGTGCCAGCAGCTTCCTAGCGGGGGGTTCCTACGAGCAGTACTTC. This chain uses TRBV5-4 with TRBJ2-7; 11 bases are shared with TRBD2. The ends lost 2 bases at V and 1 base at J; junction bases unmatched: 2. CDR3 length: 15 amino acids. Germline V gene lookup returns CDR1 SGHNT and CDR2 YYREEE (reference sequence).

This clonotype was picked up one time. A far larger clone is one base from this, pointing to a likely read error. V and J are TRBV28 and TRBJ2-7; 7 bases are a match to TRBD1. Germline lookup yields CDR1 MDHEN and CDR2 SYDVKM. The CDR3 is made up of 15 amino acids. V lost 6 bases, J lost 7 bases, and 15 bases stayed unmatched. CDR3 region: CASSRQGLSYNEQYF. The CDR3 DNA reads as TGTGCCAGCAGCCGACAGGGCCTCTCCTACAATGAGCAGTACTTC.

In regard to this clonotype: It differs at one base from a far larger clone, so likely a read error. This rearrangement joins TRBV6-2 or TRBV6-3 to TRBJ2-7, with D maybe TRBD1 (6 bases). Trimming left V 5 bases short and J 7 bases short, with 24 bases between. The germline gives CDR1 MNHEY, CDR2 SVGEGT. The CDR3 sequence is 16 residues long. CDR3 residues: CASSELGGITYNEQYF. The CDR3 region has the DNA TGTGCCAGCAGTGAACTAGGGGGAATCACCTACAATGAGCAGTACTTC.

The chain is built from TRBV20-1 and TRBJ2-5; the D is unclear. The V end lost 3 bases, the J end lost 0 bases, and 14 bases lay between the germline ends. Germline CDR1 and CDR2: DFQATT and SNEGSKA (reference sequence). CDR3 length: 15 amino acids. The CDR3 DNA reads as TGCAGTGCTAGCTCCCCCTTTGGGGACCAAGAGACCCAGTACTTC. Translated: CSASSPFGDQETQYF.

The table lists this clonotype with many counts. The chain joins TRBV5-6 to TRBJ2-7, with D perhaps TRBD1 (7 bases). Looked up from germline, CDR1 is SGHDT and CDR2 is YYEEEE. There are 12 residues in the CDR3. With 4 bases removed from V and 5 bases from J, the gap between germline ends came to 10 bases. DNA for the CDR3: TGTGCCAGCAGCCGCGGGACAGACGAGCAGTACTTC. As protein: CASSRGTDEQYF.

This clonotype was recorded many times. V usage is TRBV3-1 and J usage is TRBJ2-7; 9 bases fit TRBD2. The CDR3 length is 16 residues. V shed 0 bases, J shed 2 bases, and the junction held 5 bases outside the gene matches. Germline V CDR1 and CDR2: LGHDT, YNNKEL (reference sequence). The CDR3 coding sequence is TGTGCCAGCAGCCAAGAACGACTAGCGGTAACCTACGAGCAGTACTTC. This encodes CASSQERLAVTYEQYF.

This clonotype is deemed medium-sized. The chain joins TRBV28 to TRBJ2-1; 12 nucleotides line up with TRBD1. The CDR3 is made up of 14 amino acids. Germline assignment: CDR1 MDHEN and CDR2 SYDVKM. The junction had 3 bases not matched to a gene; V was cut back by 6 bases and J by 6 bases. As DNA, the CDR3 is TGTGCCAGCAGGGGACAGGGGGCCCTCAATGAGCAGTTCTTC. Translated: CASRGQGALNEQFF.